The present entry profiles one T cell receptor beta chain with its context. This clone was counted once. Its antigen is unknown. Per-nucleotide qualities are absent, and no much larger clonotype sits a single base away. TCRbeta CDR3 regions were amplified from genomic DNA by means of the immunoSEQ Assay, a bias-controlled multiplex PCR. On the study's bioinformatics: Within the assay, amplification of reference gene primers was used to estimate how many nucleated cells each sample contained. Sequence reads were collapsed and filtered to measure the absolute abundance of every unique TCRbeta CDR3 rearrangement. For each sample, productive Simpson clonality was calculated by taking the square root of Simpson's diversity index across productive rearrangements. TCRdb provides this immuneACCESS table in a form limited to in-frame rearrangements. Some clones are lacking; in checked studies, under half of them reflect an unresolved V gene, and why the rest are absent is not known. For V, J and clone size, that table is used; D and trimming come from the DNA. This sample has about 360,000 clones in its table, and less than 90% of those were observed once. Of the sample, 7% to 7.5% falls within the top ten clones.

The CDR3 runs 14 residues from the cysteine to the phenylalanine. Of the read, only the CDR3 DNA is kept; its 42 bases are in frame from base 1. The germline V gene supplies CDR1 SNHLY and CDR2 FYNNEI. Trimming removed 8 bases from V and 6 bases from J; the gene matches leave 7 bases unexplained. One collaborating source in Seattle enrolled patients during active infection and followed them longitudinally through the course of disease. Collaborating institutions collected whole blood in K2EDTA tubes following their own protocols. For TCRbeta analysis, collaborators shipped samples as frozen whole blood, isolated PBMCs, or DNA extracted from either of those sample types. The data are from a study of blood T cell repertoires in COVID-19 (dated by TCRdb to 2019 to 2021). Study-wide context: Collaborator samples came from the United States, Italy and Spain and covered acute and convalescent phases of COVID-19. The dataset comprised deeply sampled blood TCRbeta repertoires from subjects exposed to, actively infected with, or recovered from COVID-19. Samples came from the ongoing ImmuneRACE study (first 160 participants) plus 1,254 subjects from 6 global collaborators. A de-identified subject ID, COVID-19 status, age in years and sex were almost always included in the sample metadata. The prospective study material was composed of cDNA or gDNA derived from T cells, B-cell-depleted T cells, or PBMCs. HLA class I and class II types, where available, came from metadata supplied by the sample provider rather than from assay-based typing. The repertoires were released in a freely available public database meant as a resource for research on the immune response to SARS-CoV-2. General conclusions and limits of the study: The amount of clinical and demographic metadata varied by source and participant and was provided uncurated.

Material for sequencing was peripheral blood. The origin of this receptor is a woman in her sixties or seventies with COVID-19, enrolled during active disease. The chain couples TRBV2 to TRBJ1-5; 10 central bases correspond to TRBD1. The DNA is TGTGCCAGCGGGGGACAGGGGATTGTTCAGCCCCAGCATTTT. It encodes CASGGQGIVQPQHF.